This TCR beta chain stems from a study of cytomegalovirus exposure and HLA in healthy donors. Across the study: Earlier sequencing of 200 million or so T cells yielded 120 million or so unique TCR beta sequences.

Germline CDR1 SEHNR, CDR2 FQNEAQ (reference sequence). The J segment lost 3 bases and the V segment lost 4 bases, leaving 3 bases of the junction unmatched. The CDR3 is made up of 16 amino acids. The PCR contained 60 Vbeta and 13 Jbeta primers. Original handling: There were about 80 million unique TCR beta chains by a later count, and around 10 million of them were shared. The repertoire was sequenced with immunoSEQ multiplex PCR; TCRdb's copy has only in-frame clones and lacks some. V, J and clone size are taken as reported in that table, and D and trimming were inferred from the DNA itself. The profile shows 150,000 to 200,000 clones, 60% to 85% of them singletons. At collection, donors were nominally healthy, but unrecorded immune exposures were probable.

The sequencing sample was made of PBMCs. The sequence was obtained from a male donor in good health and CMV-seropositive. This chain links TRBV7-9 with TRBJ2-2, with 12 bases identical to TRBD2. The CDR3 is CASSSWTSGDTGELFF. The CDR3 region has the DNA TGTGCCAGCAGCTCATGGACTAGCGGGGACACCGGGGAGCTGTTTTTT.